The 21 T cell receptor beta chains below all came from one sample that was sequenced in a study of cytomegalovirus exposure and HLA in healthy donors. The PCR employed 60 Vbeta primers together with 13 Jbeta primers. The table came from immunoSEQ multiplex PCR; TCRdb's copy has only in-frame clones and leaves some out. The sample lists almost 85,000 clones; approximately 78% were seen once. The sequencing input was PBMCs. These receptors all stem from a male donor in good health and CMV-seropositive.

This chain connects TRBV29-1 to TRBJ2-3; 15 nucleotides agree with TRBD2. Germline trimming cut 4 bases from V and 0 bases from J; bases unmatched to any gene: 2. There are 16 residues in the CDR3. Germline loops: CDR1 SQVTM, CDR2 ANQGSEA. The CDR3 DNA follows: TGCAGCGTTGCCGGGACTAGCGGGAGGAGCACAGATACGCAGTATTTT. Its protein product is CSVAGTSGRSTDTQYF.

V gene TRBV6-5 combines with J gene TRBJ1-1; D gene ambiguous. CDR1 and CDR2 from the germline V gene are MNHEY and SVGAGI. The CDR3 totals 14 residues. The germline V and J ends were trimmed by 0 bases and 0 bases, with 5 bases remaining between them. The CDR3 is CASSYSSVNTEAFF. The CDR3 nucleotides read TGTGCCAGCAGTTACTCGTCGGTGAACACTGAAGCTTTCTTT.

V usage is TRBV30 and J usage is TRBJ2-1; D may be TRBD2 (5 bases). Germline V lookup: CDR1 GTSNPN, CDR2 SVGIG (reference sequence). The CDR3 loop spans 13 amino acids. V lost 4 bases and J 0 bases, leaving 7 bases between the germline ends. This CDR3 is CAWTGDSYNEQFF. The CDR3 DNA reads as TGTGCCTGGACCGGGGACTCCTACAATGAGCAGTTCTTC.

The chain is built from TRBV29-1 and TRBJ2-3; D remains unclear. V was pared by 3 bases and J by 3 bases, with 7 bases between. This CDR3 has 12 residues. Germline lookup yields CDR1 SQVTM and CDR2 ANQGSEA. CDR3 nucleotide sequence: TGCAGCGTTGAGGAGCTTACAGATACGCAGTATTTT. Residues: CSVEELTDTQYF.

The chain uses TRBV5-5 and TRBJ2-7; 8 bases fit TRBD1. The CDR3 totals 13 residues. CDR1 SGHKS and CDR2 YYEKEE come from the germline V gene (reference sequence). The V and J ends lost 2 bases and 6 bases, in that order; junction bases with no gene match: 4. CDR3: CASSFSQGGEQYF. The CDR3 region has the DNA TGTGCCAGCAGCTTCTCACAGGGGGGCGAGCAGTACTTC.

This chain connects TRBV7-6 to TRBJ1-4, with 12 bases lining up with TRBD1. The CDR3 runs to 19 residues. V gave up 5 bases and J gave up 2 bases; unmatched junction bases: 12. Germline assignment: CDR1 SGHVS and CDR2 FNYEAQ. Here the CDR3 reads CASSETGPGQGATNEKLFF. The CDR3 DNA is TGTGCCAGCAGCGAAACGGGACCGGGACAGGGGGCGACTAATGAAAAACTGTTTTTT.

The CDR3 loop is CASSLVQGTSREQYF. The CDR3 DNA sequence: TGTGCCAGCAGCTTGGTACAGGGGACCTCGCGGGAGCAGTACTTC. The chain is built from TRBV5-4 and TRBJ2-7; TRBD1 matches at 7 bases. The CDR3 extends over 15 amino acids. Germline trimming cut 0 bases from V and 7 bases from J; bases unmatched to any gene: 10. Germline values: CDR1 SGHNT, CDR2 YYREEE (reference sequence).

The chain joins TRBV5-1 to TRBJ2-1; perhaps TRBD1 as D (5 bases). The CDR3 spans 14 residues. Looked up from germline, CDR1 is SGHRS and CDR2 is YFSETQ. V was trimmed by 1 base and J by 9 bases, leaving 14 bases between them. CDR3 loop: CASSLMQGPGEQFF. In DNA form, the CDR3 reads TGCGCCAGCAGCTTGATGCAGGGTCCAGGTGAGCAGTTCTTC. Drawing the rest from reference TRBV5-1 and TRBJ2-1, the complete variable domain is KAGVTQTPRYLIKTRGQQVTLSCSPISGHRSVSWYQQTPGQGLQFLFEYFSETQRNKGNFPGRFSGRQFSNSRSEMNVSTLELGDSALYLCASSLMQGPGEQFFGPGTRLTVL.

The chain couples TRBV6-5 to TRBJ1-2; 9 bases fit TRBD1. CDR1 is MNHEY and CDR2 is SVGAGI in the germline V gene. J was trimmed by 6 bases and V by 6 bases; bases with no gene match: 11. This CDR3 region has 15 residues. CDR3 residues: CASSATLWTGDGYTF. Written as DNA, the CDR3 is TGTGCCAGCAGCGCGACATTATGGACAGGGGATGGCTACACCTTC.

The chain employs TRBV21-1 and TRBJ1-2; whether TRBD1, the table's D call, matches the DNA was not checked. TRBV21-1 is flagged as a pseudogene. CDR3 length: 14 amino acids. CDR3 sequence: CASSNRDRRYGYTF. Written as DNA, the CDR3 is TGTGCCAGCAGCAACCGGGACAGACGCTATGGCTACACCTTC.

V gene TRBV18 combines with J gene TRBJ2-3; D perhaps matches TRBD1 (6 bases). The CDR3 runs to 17 residues. V dropped 4 bases and J dropped 4 bases, with 21 bases sitting between them. In germline, CDR1 is KGHSH, CDR2 LQKENI. The CDR3 sequence: CASSLDQQGFWSDTQYF. Written as DNA, the CDR3 is TGTGCCAGCTCACTCGATCAACAGGGATTCTGGTCAGATACGCAGTATTTT.

The rearrangement joins TRBV15 to TRBJ2-5; the match to TRBD2 covers 13 bases. The length of the CDR3 is 16 residues. The germline gives CDR1 LNHNV, CDR2 YYDKDF (reference sequence). The V gene end was trimmed by 3 bases and the J gene end by 4 bases; junction bases not matched to a gene: 5. The CDR3 nucleotides are TGTGCCACCAGCAGGGACCGACTAGCGGGAGGAGAGACCCAGTACTTC. Its protein is CATSRDRLAGGETQYF.

In its sample, this clone was seen once. J is TRBJ2-5 and V is TRBV18; D is perhaps TRBD1 (5 bases). This CDR3 is 13 amino acids long. V was clipped by 4 bases and J by 2 bases, with 8 bases between them. CDR1 KGHSH and CDR2 LQKENI come from the germline V gene. The CDR3 DNA reads TGTGCCAGCTCACTTAAGGGGCAAGAGACCCAGTACTTC. Protein: CASSLKGQETQYF.

This chain connects TRBV18 to TRBJ2-7; 8 bases map to TRBD2. This CDR3 spans 14 amino acids. Germline CDR1 reads KGHSH; CDR2 reads LQKENI. V was pared by 3 bases and J by 5 bases, with 6 bases of the junction left unmatched. CDR3 nucleotides: TGTGCCAGCTCACCTCCCGGACTAGCCCACGAGCAGTACTTC. Encoded protein: CASSPPGLAHEQYF.

This clone has only one observation. V is TRBV25-1 and J is TRBJ2-2; the D gene is possibly TRBD1 (5 bases). V was pared by 0 bases and J by 6 bases, with 11 bases between. The CDR3 is 15 amino acids. Germline CDR1 is MGHDK and CDR2 is SYGVNS. The CDR3 region has the DNA TGTGCCAGCAGTGAATATGTGTTAGGGGCCGGGGAGCTGTTTTTT. Amino acids: CASSEYVLGAGELFF. Looking up the rest from reference TRBV25-1 and TRBJ2-2 gives the full variable domain: EADIYQTPRYLVIGTGKKITLECSQTMGHDKMYWYQQDPGMELHLIHYSYGVNSTEKGDLSSESTVSRIRTEHFPLTLESARPSHTSQYLCASSEYVLGAGELFFGEGSRLTVL.

The gene calls are TRBV29-1 and TRBJ2-3, with 7 bases fitting TRBD2. Germline V gene lookup returns CDR1 SQVTM and CDR2 ANQGSEA. This CDR3 is built from 15 residues. V was clipped by 3 bases and J by 5 bases; unmatched bases: 11. The CDR3 bases are TGCAGCGTTGAGTTGGGGCGGGAGATGGGAGATACGCAGTATTTT. It is translated as CSVELGREMGDTQYF.

This clone was seen more than once but under ten times. The rearrangement links TRBV25-1 to TRBJ1-2; 9 bases agree with TRBD1. J lost 8 bases, V lost 6 bases, and 10 bases had no gene match. The germline CDR1 and CDR2 sequences are MGHDK and SYGVNS. This CDR3 comprises 14 residues. The CDR3 protein is CASRNTGTGNGYTF. CDR3 DNA: TGTGCCAGCAGGAACACCGGGACAGGGAACGGCTACACCTTC.

CDR3: CASSLAVNYEQYF. As DNA, the CDR3 is TGCGCCAGCAGCTTGGCCGTAAACTACGAGCAGTACTTC. This chain joins TRBV5-1 and TRBJ2-7; D gene uncertain. From germline, CDR1 is SGHRS and CDR2 YFSETQ. The CDR3 length is 13 residues. The V end lost 0 bases, the J end lost 3 bases, and 7 bases lay between the germline ends.

V and J are TRBV5-1 and TRBJ1-1; no firm D call. The CDR3 is 14 amino acids. Germline lookup yields CDR1 SGHRS and CDR2 YFSETQ. The V gene lost 3 bases and the J gene lost 5 bases, with 14 bases spanning the gap. CDR3 nucleotide sequence: TGCGCCAGCAGCTCTGGCCCCGGGAGGACTGAAGCTTTCTTT. Protein sequence: CASSSGPGRTEAFF.

CDR3 amino acids: CASSETSGRIADTQYF. In nucleotides, the CDR3 is TGTGCCAGCTCGGAGACTAGCGGGAGGATTGCAGATACGCAGTATTTT. This rearrangement joins TRBV18 to TRBJ2-3; 13 bases match TRBD2. CDR3 length: 16 residues. CDR1 is KGHSH, CDR2 LQKENI, per germline. With 6 bases clipped from V and 4 bases from J, the junction kept 7 bases outside the gene matches.

By share, this clone counts as medium-sized (0.01 to 0.1%). This chain connects TRBV27 to TRBJ2-7; no clear D. The CDR3 covers 11 residues. Trimming took 5 bases from V and 7 from J, leaving 9 bases between them. In germline, CDR1 is MNHEY, CDR2 SMNVEV (reference sequence). Here the CDR3 reads CASSTFREQYF. For the CDR3, the DNA is TGTGCCAGCAGTACCTTCCGGGAGCAGTACTTC.